This T cell receptor (beta chain) was documented in a study of blood T cell repertoires in COVID-19. Germline V gene data show CDR1 as MNHEY and CDR2 as SMNVEV (reference sequence). V lost 6 bases and J 5 bases, leaving 13 bases between the germline ends. This CDR3 is built from 14 residues. The assay was immunoSEQ multiplex PCR, and TCRdb's table has in-frame clones only and misses some. The table has about 83,000 clones, more than 90% seen once; the top ten hold roughly 15%. The sample taken for sequencing was peripheral blood. This TCR came from a woman of 80 years or more with active or convalescent COVID-19. V is TRBV27 and J is TRBJ1-4; TRBD1 might be the D (6 bases). CDR3 bases: TGTGCCAGCAGCCAGACAGGTTACAATGAAAAACTGTTTTTT. Translating it yields CASSQTGYNEKLFF.